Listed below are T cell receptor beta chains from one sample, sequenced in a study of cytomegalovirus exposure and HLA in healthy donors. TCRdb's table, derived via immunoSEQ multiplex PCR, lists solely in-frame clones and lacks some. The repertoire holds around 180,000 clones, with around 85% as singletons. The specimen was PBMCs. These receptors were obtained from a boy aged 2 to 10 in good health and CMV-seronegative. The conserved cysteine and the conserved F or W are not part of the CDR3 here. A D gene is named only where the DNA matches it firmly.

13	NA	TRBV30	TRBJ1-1	AWSGGPGVATEAF
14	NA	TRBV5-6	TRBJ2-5	ASSLGVIGGQETQY
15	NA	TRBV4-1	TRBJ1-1	ASSLRDGRSGDTEAF
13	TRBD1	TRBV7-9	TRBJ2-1	ASSFGQGKRNEQF
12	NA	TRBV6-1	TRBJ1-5	ASSENRGNQPQH
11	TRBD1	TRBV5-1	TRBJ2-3	ASGQGGTDTQY
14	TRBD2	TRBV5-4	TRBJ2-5	VSSPRLAGGVETQY
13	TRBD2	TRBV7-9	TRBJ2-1	ASSLRGDSYNEQF
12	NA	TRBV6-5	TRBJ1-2	ASSPDRINYGYT
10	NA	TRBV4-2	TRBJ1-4	ASSLLGEKLF
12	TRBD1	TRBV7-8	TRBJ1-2	ASSTRTGGDGYT
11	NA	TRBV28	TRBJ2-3	ASRKTSTDTQY
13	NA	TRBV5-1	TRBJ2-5	ASSLTTSFPETQY
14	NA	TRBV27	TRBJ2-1	ASSFSGSIAYNEQF
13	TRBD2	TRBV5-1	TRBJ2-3	ASSFSGGASDTQY
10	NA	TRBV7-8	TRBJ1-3	ASSISGNTIY
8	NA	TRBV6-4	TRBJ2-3	ASRGDTQY
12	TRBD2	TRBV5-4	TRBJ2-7	ASSSTAFGGEQY
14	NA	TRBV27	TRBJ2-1	ASSSTTGTRYNEQF
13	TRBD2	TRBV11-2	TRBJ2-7	ASSLEGGRNDEQY
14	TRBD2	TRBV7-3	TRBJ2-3	ASSGLAGEDRDTQY
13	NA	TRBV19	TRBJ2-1	ASSIVGTAYNEQF
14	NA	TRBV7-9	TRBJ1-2	ASSLSGREANYGYT
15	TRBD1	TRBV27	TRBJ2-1	ASSLYFGQGARHEQF
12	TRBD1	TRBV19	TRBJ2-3	ATSTGVGTDTQY
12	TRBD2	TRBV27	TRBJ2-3	ASGGGTSADTQY
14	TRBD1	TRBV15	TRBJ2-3	ATSPGGGSGTDTQY
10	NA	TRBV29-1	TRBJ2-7	SVVLISYEQY
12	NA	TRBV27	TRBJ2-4	ASSVSGAKNIQY
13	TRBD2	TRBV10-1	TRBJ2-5	ASSVKRGARETQY
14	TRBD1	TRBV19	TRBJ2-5	ASSIHLSLTGETQY
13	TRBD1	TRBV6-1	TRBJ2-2	ASSSRGRDTGELF
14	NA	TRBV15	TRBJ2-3	ATSTTGRESTDTQY
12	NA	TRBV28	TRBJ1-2	ASSLSRPGEGYT
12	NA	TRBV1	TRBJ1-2	TSSQSCGYYGYT
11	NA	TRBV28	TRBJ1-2	ASSLLQGPGYT
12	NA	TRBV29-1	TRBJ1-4	SVEDRGAREKLF
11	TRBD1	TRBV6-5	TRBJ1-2	ASSYRQGGGYT
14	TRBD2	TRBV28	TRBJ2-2	ASSFPVGGATGELF
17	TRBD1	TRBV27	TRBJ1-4	ASSHRPGTEVWGDEKLF
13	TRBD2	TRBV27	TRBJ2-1	ASSLRLAGGGEQF
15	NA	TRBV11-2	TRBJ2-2	ASSLPPTQANTGELF
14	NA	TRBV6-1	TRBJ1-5	ASSEAPQGILQPQH
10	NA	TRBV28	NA	ASSFSSYEQY
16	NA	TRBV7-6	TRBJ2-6	ASSPPAGGLIGANVLT